A selection of T cell receptor beta chains follows, all from one sample in a study of T cell responses to AZD1222 COVID-19 vaccine. Sequencing used immunoSEQ multiplex PCR; TCRdb keeps in-frame clones, though not all of them. Among about 72,000 clones listed, around 87% were seen once. The sample consisted of peripheral blood, taken on day 0 of AZD1222 vaccination. The source is an adult in good health. Both conserved end residues are part of each CDR3. A D gene is named only where the DNA matches it firmly. Not all rows give a size; the values are once, few, many and, for expanded clones, a class.

>-|TRBV5-5|TRBJ1-1|-
TGTGCCAGCAGCCCTCTTAGGGACGCTGAAGCTTTCTTT
CASSPLRDAEAFF
>TRBD1|TRBV19|TRBJ1-2|-
TGTGCCAGTAGCTCAGTTTGGACAGGGCCATATGGCTACACCTTC
CASSSVWTGPYGYTF
>-|TRBV19|TRBJ2-3|-
TGTGCCAGTCATGAGGGTAGGCTTGGGGGTACGCAGTATTTT
CASHEGRLGGTQYF
>-|TRBV6-4|TRBJ2-2|-
TGTGCCAGCAGCACCGGGACGGGGAACACCGGGGAGCTGTTTTTT
CASSTGTGNTGELFF
>-|TRBV29-1|TRBJ1-2|once
TGCAGCGTTGACGACAGGTCCTTTAACTATGGCTACACCTTC
CSVDDRSFNYGYTF
>-|TRBV7-9|TRBJ1-1|-
TGTGCCAGCAGCTTAGTCAGGGGATCGAACACTGAAGCTTTCTTT
CASSLVRGSNTEAFF
>-|TRBV6-4|TRBJ2-2|-
TGTGCCAGCAGACGGGACACCGGGGAGCTGTTTTTT
CASRRDTGELFF
>TRBD1|TRBV3-1/TRBV3-2|TRBJ2-2|-
TGTGCCAGCGACCCGGGACAGGGGACCGGGGAGCTGTTTTTT
CASDPGQGTGELFF
>-|TRBV19|TRBJ1-4|-
TGTGCCACCTCGGGCCCTGGCCAAAATGAAAAACTGTTTTTT
CATSGPGQNEKLFF
>TRBD1|TRBV2|TRBJ1-6|-
TGTGCCAGCACCCGAGACAGGGGCTCTAATTCACCCCTCCACTTT
CASTRDRGSNSPLHF
>-|TRBV20-1|TRBJ1-3|once
TGCAGTGCTAGTGACAGCTTCTGGGAGAACACCATATATTTT
CSASDSFWENTIYF
>-|TRBV7-2|TRBJ2-6|-
TGTGCCAGCAGCTTAGACCGTTGGTCTGGGGCCAACGTCCTGACTTTC
CASSLDRWSGANVLTF
>TRBD2|TRBV5-4|TRBJ2-5|-
TGTGCCAGCAGTGGACTAGCGGAGGGGGAGACCCAGTACTTC
CASSGLAEGETQYF
>-|TRBV12-2|TRBJ1-2|-
TGTGCAAGTCGCTTTCCAGGACAGGGAAAAGTTGGTGGCTACACCTTC
CASRFPGQGKVGGYTF
>-|TRBV2|TRBJ1-2|-
TGTGCCAGCAGTGGTTCGGCAGTCCCCTATGGCTACACCTTC
CASSGSAVPYGYTF
>TRBD1|TRBV5-5|TRBJ1-1|-
TGTGCCAGCAGCTTTGGGACAGGGAGTGGAGCTTTCTTT
CASSFGTGSGAFF
>-|TRBV5-1|TRBJ1-6|few
TGCGCCAGCAGCTTTTTTGGGGCAGGGAGCTCCTATAATTCACCCCTCCACTTT
CASSFFGAGSSYNSPLHF
>TRBD2|TRBV3-1/TRBV3-2|TRBJ2-7|-
TGTGCCAGCGGGAATTTAGCGGGCCGCTACGAGCAGTACTTC
CASGNLAGRYEQYF
>-|TRBV19|TRBJ1-1|-
TGTGCCAGTAGTCCCCATAGGCAACCTCCCATGAACACTGAAGCTTTCTTT
CASSPHRQPPMNTEAFF
>-|TRBV7-9|TRBJ1-1|-
TGTGCCAGCAGCCCCGGGGGTATGATCGCTTTCTTT
CASSPGGMIAFF
>-|TRBV24-1|TRBJ2-2|-
TGTGCCACCAGTGATCCTCCAACGGGTTCCGGGGAGCTGTTTTTT
CATSDPPTGSGELFF
>-|TRBV30|TRBJ1-4|-
TGTGCCTGGATTTCTGAGAGGGAAGAAAAACTGTTTTTT
CAWISEREEKLFF
>TRBD1|TRBV28|TRBJ1-1|-
TGTGCCAGCAGTTTGTTACAGGGGGCGAATCCGAACACTGAAGCTTTCTTT
CASSLLQGANPNTEAFF
>TRBD2|TRBV5-1|TRBJ2-3|-
TGCGCCAGCACCTTTCGAGCAGGGACTAGCGGGTTTCAAGATACGCAGTATTTT
CASTFRAGTSGFQDTQYF
>-|TRBV3-1/TRBV3-2|TRBJ2-7|-
TGTGCCAGCAGCCAAGACAGGGTTTCCTACGAGCAGTACTTC
CASSQDRVSYEQYF
>-|TRBV5-1|TRBJ2-2|-
TGCGCCAGCAGCTCAGCGACAGACCTGAACACCGGGGAGCTGTTTTTT
CASSSATDLNTGELFF
>-|TRBV25-1|TRBJ1-4|-
TGTGCCAGCAGTGAACCAGGAAGAGAAAAACTGTTTTTT
CASSEPGREKLFF
>-|TRBV29-1|TRBJ2-3|-
TGCAGCGTGGGGACAGATACGCAGTATTTT
CSVGTDTQYF
>-|TRBV27|TRBJ2-1|-
TGTGCCAGCCGGGAGCGAAGCTCCTACAATGAGCAGTTCTTC
CASRERSSYNEQFF
>-|TRBV30|TRBJ2-5|-
TGTGCCTGGAGTGCTGGGTGGGGAGAGACCCAGTACTTC
CAWSAGWGETQYF
>-|TRBV4-1|TRBJ2-7|many
TGCGCCAGCAGCCAAACCAAAGAAGACGAGCAGTACTTC
CASSQTKEDEQYF
>TRBD1|TRBV19|TRBJ1-2|-
TGTGCCAGTAGCCGCCGGACAGGGGGCAACTATGGCTACACCTTC
CASSRRTGGNYGYTF
>-|TRBV19|TRBJ1-5|-
TGTGCCAGTAGTATGCAGTCAGATAGCAATCAGCCCCAGCATTTT
CASSMQSDSNQPQHF
>-|TRBV2|TRBJ1-2|-
TGTGCCAGCAGTGAAGGGGTAGGCTATGGCTACACCTTC
CASSEGVGYGYTF
>-|TRBV5-1|TRBJ2-1|-
TGCGCCAGCAGCTTGCGGAACTCCTACAATGAGCAGTTCTTC
CASSLRNSYNEQFF
>-|TRBV5-6|TRBJ1-1|-
TGTGCCAGCAGCTTGAATTCCTGGGCCACTGAAGCTTTCTTT
CASSLNSWATEAFF
>-|TRBV7-9|TRBJ1-2|-
TGTGCCAGCAGCGCGGGCTATGGCTACACCTTC
CASSAGYGYTF
>-|TRBV6-2/TRBV6-3|TRBJ1-1|-
TGTGCCAGCAGTTCACCGGACAGTTTGAACACTGAAGCTTTCTTT
CASSSPDSLNTEAFF
>TRBD1|TRBV11-2|TRBJ2-7|-
TGTGCCAGTTCGCCCACGGACAGGGAGTACGAGCAGTACTTC
CASSPTDREYEQYF
>-|TRBV29-1|TRBJ2-3|-
TGCAGCGTTTACCTCGGGGGCACAGATACGCAGTATTTT
CSVYLGGTDTQYF
>-|TRBV24-1|TRBJ2-2|-
TGTGCCACCAGTGATAATCCGGGTCTCTACCCGGGCACCGGGGAGCTGTTTTTT
CATSDNPGLYPGTGELFF
>-|TRBV7-3|TRBJ1-6|-
TGTGCCAGCAGCCCAGACTTGGTGTCACCCCTCCACTTT
CASSPDLVSPLHF
>-|TRBV6-5|TRBJ1-2|-
TGTGCCAGCAGCCGAAGGACAGAATATGGCTACACCTTC
CASSRRTEYGYTF
>-|TRBV7-3|TRBJ1-2|-
TGTGCCAGCAGCTTCGGGGCAGTCTATGGCTACACCTTC
CASSFGAVYGYTF
>-|TRBV5-1|TRBJ1-1|-
TGCGCCAGCAGCCCCAGGGAGGGAAGGACTGAAGCTTTCTTT
CASSPREGRTEAFF
>TRBD1|TRBV9|TRBJ1-4|-
TGTGCCAGCAGCCCCCGGACAGGGTTGGGTGAAAAACTGTTTTTT
CASSPRTGLGEKLFF
>-|TRBV6-2/TRBV6-3|TRBJ2-2|-
TGTGCCAGCAGTTACTCTCGTGTGCAGGAGCTGTTTTTT
CASSYSRVQELFF
>-|TRBV19|TRBJ1-4|-
TGTGCCAGTAGTATAGACTCTGAGGGCAAGGTCGTCTTT
CASSIDSEGKVVF
>-|TRBV9|TRBJ2-1|-
TGTGCCAGCAACCCCGGTGGGGGGAATGAGCAGTTCTTC
CASNPGGGNEQFF
>-|TRBV7-2|TRBJ2-1|-
TGTGCCAGCACCCCCCCGGGTGGTCGTGAGCAGTTCTTC
CASTPPGGREQFF
>TRBD1|TRBV11-3|TRBJ2-7|-
TGTGCCAGCAGCAAGGACAGGGACGAGCAGTACTTC
CASSKDRDEQYF
>-|TRBV6-4|TRBJ2-3|-
TGTGCCAGCAGTGACGTCGGTAATACGCAGTATTTT
CASSDVGNTQYF
>TRBD1|TRBV7-4|TRBJ1-6|-
TGTGCCAGCACCTCTAGAGTAGACAGGGGGCGTGACGAGCCTGCACCCCTCCACTTT
CASTSRVDRGRDEPAPLHF
>TRBD1|TRBV12-3/TRBV12-4|TRBJ1-1|-
TGTGCCAGCAACAAGGGGGCGAACACTGAAGCTTTCTTT
CASNKGANTEAFF
>-|TRBV18|TRBJ1-1|-
TGTGCCAGCTCACCATCAGAGAACACTGAAGCTTTCTTT
CASSPSENTEAFF
>TRBD2|TRBV19|TRBJ2-1|-
TGTGCCAGTAGTATAGGAACAGCGGGGTATTATGGTGAGCAGTTCTTC
CASSIGTAGYYGEQFF
>TRBD1|TRBV28|TRBJ1-5|-
TGTGCCAGCAACCCCCCAGGGGGCCCCAATCAGCCCCAGCATTTT
CASNPPGGPNQPQHF
>-|TRBV19|TRBJ1-1|-
TGTGCCAGTAGTATAGTACGGGGTGAAGCTTTCTTT
CASSIVRGEAFF
>-|TRBV9|TRBJ1-2|-
TGTGCCAGCAGCCGCAGAGGCAGGTCAATTGACGGCATCAACTATGGCTACACCTTC
CASSRRGRSIDGINYGYTF